The clone carrying this T cell receptor beta chain occurred once. The V gene's germline CDR1 is SGHAT and CDR2 FQNNGV. Trimming shortened V by 5 bases and J by 0 bases, and 17 bases separated the two germline ends. This CDR3 comprises 16 residues. Sequencing was at deep level. Each subset's genomic DNA was split evenly across several immunoSEQ plates. Sequencing was performed on unsorted PBMC DNA using ten immunoSEQ deep assay plates. Study processing details: With immunoSEQ giving junction-only sequences and no quality scores, filtering differed. Method: immunoSEQ multiplex PCR; TCRdb's copy keeps in-frame clones and lacks some. The V and J calls and clone size come from that table; D and trimming were worked out from the DNA. The data hold approximately 500,000 clones, with about 75% observed a single time. The sample is drawn from a study of shared clonotypes between healthy human individuals.

This rearrangement joins TRBV11-2 to TRBJ2-7, with TRBD2 as a possible D gene (5 bases). The sequencing sample was made of PBMCs. The origin of this receptor is a woman in her forties in good health. Some clones in this sample may be carry-over from other donors' samples. The CDR3, as DNA: TGTGCCAGCAGCCCATGGCGGCAACTAGACTCCTACGAGCAGTACTTC. Translation gives CASSPWRQLDSYEQYF.